This T cell receptor (beta chain) was sequenced in a study of T cell responses to AZD1222 COVID-19 vaccine. The table came from immunoSEQ multiplex PCR; TCRdb's copy has only in-frame clones and leaves some out. Here the sample spans 100,000 to 140,000 clones, about 90% being singletons. Losses at the gene ends were 5 bases for V and 7 bases for J; bases not matched to a gene: 16. This CDR3 region has 17 residues. The germline CDR1 and CDR2 sequences are MNHEY and SMNVEV (reference sequence). The gene calls are TRBV27 and TRBJ2-3; TRBD2 matches at 9 bases. This clonotype was sampled from an adult in good health. The material sequenced was peripheral blood, taken on day 0 of AZD1222 vaccination. CDR3 DNA sequence: TGTGCCAGCAGTCCCCCCCTGGGGACTAGCCTAGCGTATACGCAGTATTTT. It is translated as CASSPPLGTSLAYTQYF.